The clone carrying this TCR beta chain was seen a handful of times. Its cognate antigen is unknown. The 5'RACE template-switching step produced TCR cDNA and added a universal primer site and UMIs. TCRdb redid the calling of the 5' RACE reads with MiXCR, one entry per CDR3 protein. There are approximately 93,000 distinct CDR3 sequences in the sample; about 5.8% occur only once, and about 38% lies in the top ten. The V gene's germline CDR1 is LNHNV and CDR2 YYDKDF (reference sequence). V lost 0 bases, J lost 5 bases, and 10 bases lay in between. The CDR3 sequence is 14 residues long. These data originate in a study of T cells after yellow fever vaccination. Looking at the study overall: SMART-Seq v4 Ultra Low Input handled preparation of low-cell-number fractions.

General study points: Once the booster was given, most primary-vaccination clones reappeared, at just over 95% for CD4 and 85% to 90% for CD8.

The source was CD8+ T cells sorted from PBMCs, collected 10 days after the yellow fever booster vaccination. This receptor was obtained from a man in his late teens or twenties who received the YFV17D yellow fever vaccine. The gene calls are TRBV15 and TRBJ2-5; D may be TRBD2 (5 bases). CDR3 coding DNA: TGTGCCACCAGCAGAGAGGGGAGAGGGGAGACCCAGTACTTC. Translating gives CATSREGRGETQYF.